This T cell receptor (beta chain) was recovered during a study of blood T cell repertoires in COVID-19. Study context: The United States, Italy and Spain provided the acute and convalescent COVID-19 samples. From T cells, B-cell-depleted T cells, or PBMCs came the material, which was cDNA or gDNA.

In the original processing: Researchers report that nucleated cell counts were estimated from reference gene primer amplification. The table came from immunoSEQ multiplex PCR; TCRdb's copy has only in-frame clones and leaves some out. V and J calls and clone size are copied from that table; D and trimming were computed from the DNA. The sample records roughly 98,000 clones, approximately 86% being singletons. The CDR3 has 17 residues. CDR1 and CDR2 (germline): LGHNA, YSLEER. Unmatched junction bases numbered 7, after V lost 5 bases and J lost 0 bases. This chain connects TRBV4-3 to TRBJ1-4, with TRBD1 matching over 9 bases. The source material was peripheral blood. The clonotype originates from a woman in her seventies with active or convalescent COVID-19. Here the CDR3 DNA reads TGCGCCAGCAGCGATACAGGGGGCCTTCCAACTAATGAAAAACTGTTTTTT. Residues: CASSDTGGLPTNEKLFF.